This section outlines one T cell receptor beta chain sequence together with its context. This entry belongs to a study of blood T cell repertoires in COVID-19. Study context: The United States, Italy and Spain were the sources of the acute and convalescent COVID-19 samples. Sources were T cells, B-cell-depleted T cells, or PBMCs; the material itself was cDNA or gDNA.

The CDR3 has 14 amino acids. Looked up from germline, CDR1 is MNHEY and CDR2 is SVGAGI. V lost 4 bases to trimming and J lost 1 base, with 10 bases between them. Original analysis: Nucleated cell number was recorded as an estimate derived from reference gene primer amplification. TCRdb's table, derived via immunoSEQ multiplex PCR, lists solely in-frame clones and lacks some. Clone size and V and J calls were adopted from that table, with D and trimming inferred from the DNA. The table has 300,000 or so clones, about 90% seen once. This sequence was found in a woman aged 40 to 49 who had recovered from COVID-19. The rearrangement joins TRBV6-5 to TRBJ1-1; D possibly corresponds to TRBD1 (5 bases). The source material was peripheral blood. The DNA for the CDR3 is TGTGCCAGCAGTTCCGACAGTGGGAACACTGAAGCTTTCTTT. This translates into CASSSDSGNTEAFF.